The 21 T cell receptor beta chains below all came from one sample that was sequenced in a study of blood T cell repertoires in COVID-19. Some clones are missing from TCRdb's copy, which holds only in-frame ones; the method was immunoSEQ multiplex PCR. The sample contains about 310,000 clones, 87% of which appear only once. The sequencing sample was made of PBMCs or T cells enriched from blood (not recorded which). The receptors here all came from a woman in her late teens or twenties who had recovered from COVID-19.

CDR3 amino acids: CASSLGFGGYEQYF. The CDR3 DNA follows: TGTGCCAGCAGCTTGGGCTTCGGGGGATACGAGCAGTACTTC. V gene TRBV7-2 combines with J gene TRBJ2-7; D possibly corresponds to TRBD2 (6 bases). The V gene's germline CDR1 is SGHTA and CDR2 FQGNSA. CDR3 size: 14 residues. Trimming shortened V by 3 bases and J by 4 bases, and 13 bases separated the two germline ends.

A note on this clone: At one of its ends the junction is not consistent with the germline gene, which may arise from a read error. The rearrangement joins TRBV27 to TRBJ2-7; maybe TRBD2 (6 bases). This CDR3 comprises 16 residues. Looked up from germline, CDR1 is MNHEY and CDR2 is SMNVEV (reference sequence). Here the CDR3 DNA reads TGTGCCAGCAGTTCACCTCGGGACTCTACGGGGGACGAGGAGTACTTC. It encodes CASSSPRDSTGDEEYF.

CDR3 in amino acids: CASSPLNQTGYTF. The CDR3 nucleotides are TGTGCCAGCAGCCCACTAAATCAGACTGGCTACACCTTC. This chain uses TRBV4-2 with TRBJ1-2, with no clear D. The CDR3 loop spans 13 amino acids. The germline V gene encodes CDR1 LGHNA and CDR2 YNFKEQ. V lost 4 bases to trimming and J lost 7 bases, with 13 bases between them.

V usage is TRBV14 and J usage is TRBJ1-6; D is uncertain. Deletions cut 2 bases from V and 10 bases from J, with 6 bases between. The germline gives CDR1 SGHDN, CDR2 FVKESK. CDR3 size: 12 residues. The DNA for the CDR3 is TGTGCCAGCAGCCAATACCTATCACCCCTCCACTTT. Translation gives CASSQYLSPLHF. Full variable domain (outside the CDR3, taken from reference TRBV14 and TRBJ1-6): EAGVTQFPSHSVIEKGQTVTLRCDPISGHDNLYWYRRVMGKEIKFLLHFVKESKQDESGMPNNRFLAERTGGTYSTLKVQPAELEDSGVYFCASSQYLSPLHFGNGTRLTVT.

CDR3 nucleotide sequence: TGTGCCAGTAGGGGGACAGGCGGTGAGGGAAGGTTCTTC. Its translation: CASRGTGGEGRFF. The gene calls are TRBV19 and TRBJ2-1, with TRBD1 matching over 8 bases. The V and J ends lost 6 bases and 15 bases, in that order; junction bases with no gene match: 13. The germline V gene encodes CDR1 LNHDA and CDR2 SQIVND (reference sequence). The CDR3 consists of 13 residues.

The V gene is TRBV7-8, the J gene TRBJ2-6; the match to TRBD1 covers 7 bases. Trimming at V came to 5 bases and at J to 0 bases, leaving 16 bases not matched to a gene. CDR1 is SGHVS and CDR2 is FQNEAQ in the germline V gene. CDR3 length equals 20 residues. CDR3 region: CASSLGARRTGASGANVLTF. DNA of the CDR3: TGTGCCAGCAGCCTAGGCGCAAGAAGGACAGGAGCCTCTGGGGCCAACGTCCTGACTTTC.

This clone was detected a few times. The V call is TRBV5-4, the J call TRBJ1-6; D is possibly TRBD1 (6 bases). This CDR3 has 16 amino acids. Germline-derived CDR1 and CDR2 are SGHNT and YYREEE (reference sequence). The ends were cut back, 4 bases at V and 3 bases at J, with 14 bases in the middle. CDR3 protein: CASSPGQPDYNSPLHF. The CDR3 DNA follows: TGTGCCAGCAGCCCCGGACAGCCGGACTATAATTCACCCCTCCACTTT.

In this sample, this clone turned up once. The chain uses TRBV6-5 and TRBJ2-7; D possibly corresponds to TRBD1 (5 bases). The CDR3 is 15 amino acids. The germline V gene has CDR1 MNHEY and CDR2 SVGAGI. V was pared by 6 bases and J by 3 bases, with 18 bases between. The CDR3 region has the DNA TGTGCCAGCAGCCTAGATGCTACAGGAGACTACGAGCAGTACTTC. As protein: CASSLDATGDYEQYF.

V gene TRBV19 combines with J gene TRBJ2-5, with a possible D match to TRBD2 (6 bases). The germline V gene encodes CDR1 LNHDA and CDR2 SQIVND (reference sequence). CDR3 length: 14 residues. V shed 8 bases and J shed 2 bases, with 15 bases lying between them. This CDR3 is CASAGSAFQETQYF. The CDR3 DNA is TGTGCCAGTGCGGGGTCCGCCTTTCAAGAGACCCAGTACTTC. Full variable domain (outside the CDR3, taken from reference TRBV19 and TRBJ2-5): DGGITQSPKYLFRKEGQNVTLSCEQNLNHDAMYWYRQDPGQGLRLIYYSQIVNDFQKGDIAEGYSVSREKKESFPLTVTSAQKNPTAFYLCASAGSAFQETQYFGPGTRLLVL.

The rearrangement joins TRBV2 to TRBJ2-1; 11 bases are a match to TRBD2. With V trimmed by 6 bases and J by 6 bases, 4 bases remained unmatched. This CDR3 comprises 14 residues. CDR1 is SNHLY, CDR2 FYNNEI, per germline. Here the CDR3 DNA reads TGTGCCAGCAGCCCGGGACTAGCGGTCAATGAGCAGTTCTTC. Amino acid sequence: CASSPGLAVNEQFF.

V and J are TRBV6-2 or TRBV6-3 and TRBJ2-5; 10 bases map to TRBD2. CDR1 is MNHEY and CDR2 is SVGEGT in the germline V gene. V gave up 0 bases and J gave up 4 bases; unmatched junction bases: 11. This CDR3 contains 18 residues. The CDR3 nucleotides read TGTGCCAGCAGTTACTCGGCTAGCGGGGGACGTATCGGAGAGACCCAGTACTTC. Protein: CASSYSASGGRIGETQYF.

V and J are TRBV12-3 or TRBV12-4 and TRBJ2-2; weak D call: TRBD1 (5 bases). There are 13 residues in the CDR3. V lost 10 bases, J lost 0 bases, and 9 bases lay in between. The CDR3: CATGRANTGELFF. DNA for the CDR3: TGTGCCACGGGCAGGGCGAACACCGGGGAGCTGTTTTTT.

The gene calls are TRBV7-8 and TRBJ2-7; possibly TRBD2 for D (6 bases). Trimming took off 3 bases at V and 4 bases at J, with 19 bases between the two ends. The V gene's germline CDR1 is SGHVS and CDR2 FQNEAQ. The CDR3 extends over 16 amino acids. The CDR3: CASSLARAGLGYEQYF. For the CDR3, the DNA is TGTGCCAGCAGCTTGGCCCGGGCGGGACTCGGTTACGAGCAGTACTTC.

The V call is TRBV18, the J call TRBJ1-1, with 7 positions matching TRBD1. J was trimmed by 1 base and V by 4 bases; bases with no gene match: 3. CDR1 and CDR2 from the germline V gene are KGHSH and LQKENI. This CDR3 has 14 residues. CDR3 nucleotide sequence: TGTGCCAGCTCACGGGACAGCAAGAACACTGAAGCTTTCTTT. The encoded protein is CASSRDSKNTEAFF.

The chain employs TRBV7-2 and TRBJ1-5, with 9 bases matching TRBD1. The CDR3 spans 16 residues. With 4 bases clipped from V and 7 bases from J, the junction kept 11 bases outside the gene matches. In germline, CDR1 is SGHTA, CDR2 FQGNSA. The CDR3 loop is CASSSPSGQGMQPQHF. The CDR3 nucleotides are TGTGCCAGCAGCTCCCCTTCCGGACAGGGGATGCAGCCCCAGCATTTT.

The chain combines TRBV20-1 with TRBJ2-5; D gene uncertain. This CDR3 comprises 14 residues. Trimming pared 3 bases from V and 5 bases from J, leaving 16 bases between. CDR1 is DFQATT and CDR2 is SNEGSKA in the germline V gene (reference sequence). CDR3 nucleotides: TGCAGTGCTAGTATCCGGGTTCGATGGGAGACCCAGTACTTC. It is translated as CSASIRVRWETQYF.

This chain connects TRBV24-1 to TRBJ1-2, with 7 bases matching TRBD1. The V gene's germline CDR1 is KGHDR and CDR2 SFDVKD. With 5 bases clipped from V and 2 bases from J, the junction kept 13 bases outside the gene matches. The CDR3 runs 17 residues. CDR3 nucleotide sequence: TGTGCCACCAGTGGAGGGGACAGCTTGGGGTCCAACTATGGCTACACCTTC. It yields the protein CATSGGDSLGSNYGYTF.

This rearrangement joins TRBV5-4 to TRBJ2-1, with D possibly being TRBD2 (7 bases). CDR3 length equals 12 residues. Germline V lookup: CDR1 SGHNT, CDR2 YYREEE (reference sequence). Trimming left V 7 bases short and J 10 bases short, with 15 bases between. CDR3 in DNA: TGTGCCAGCCAAGGGGGGGCTGGGGAGCAGTTCTTC. Translated, it gives CASQGGAGEQFF.

The chain links TRBV6-5 to TRBJ2-2; TRBD2 might be the D (6 bases). The CDR3 covers 15 residues. From germline, CDR1 is MNHEY and CDR2 SVGAGI. V gave up 8 bases and J gave up 1 base, with 14 bases separating them. CDR3 DNA sequence: TGTGCCAGCTGCGGAGGGCGGGGGAACACCGGGGAGCTGTTTTTT. Protein sequence: CASCGGRGNTGELFF.

The chain carries TRBV11-2 and TRBJ1-2, with D unresolved. Germline V CDR1 and CDR2: SGHAT, FQNNGV. CDR3 length equals 13 residues. V dropped 4 bases and J dropped 4 bases, with 10 bases sitting between them. The DNA for the CDR3 is TGTGCCAGCAGCTCAGGTCTAAGCTATGGCTACACCTTC. Its translation is CASSSGLSYGYTF.

V and J are TRBV28 and TRBJ1-1; 8 bases match TRBD1. V gave up 4 bases and J gave up 6 bases; unmatched junction bases: 10. Germline V gene data show CDR1 as MDHEN and CDR2 as SYDVKM. The CDR3 sequence is 15 residues long. The CDR3 bases are TGTGCCAGCAGTTCCCGGACAGGGCGCATCGCTGAAGCTTTCTTT. Its protein product is CASSSRTGRIAEAFF. The full variable domain, its missing parts supplied by reference TRBV28 and TRBJ1-1, is DVKVTQSSRYLVKRTGEKVFLECVQDMDHENMFWYRQDPGLGLRLIYFSYDVKMKEKGDIPEGYSVSREKKERFSLILESASTNQTSMYLCASSSRTGRIAEAFFGQGTRLTVV.